Sequencing of this T cell receptor beta chain was carried out in a study of Graves' ophthalmopathy and Graves' hyperthyroidism. Researchers took RNA transcripts and amplified TCR beta CDR3 regions from them. HTBI primers served in a first-round RT-PCR, which a second-round multiplex PCR followed. TCRdb called the multiplex PCR reads again in MiXCR, with one record for every CDR3 protein. Of over 200,000 distinct CDR3 sequences listed, 25% to 35% are singletons. This CDR3 contains 19 residues. V lost 5 bases and J lost 3, with 23 bases in between. Germline loops: CDR1 MRHNA, CDR2 SNTAGT. This clonotype occurred many times.

The source of this sequence is a man aged 50 to 59 with Graves' ophthalmopathy. The rearrangement links TRBV6-4 to TRBJ2-6; maybe TRBD2 (7 bases). The specimen was peripheral blood. The CDR3: CASSRRIGGGMNGANVLTF. In DNA, the CDR3 is TGTGCCAGCAGTCGGCGAATAGGGGGGGGGATGAATGGGGCCAACGTCCTGACTTTC.